A selection of T cell receptor beta chains follows, all from one sample in a study of T cell repertoires in cytomegalovirus infection. TCRdb ran MiXCR on the reads and lists one entry per CDR3 protein. The sample has 150,000 or so distinct CDR3 sequences; 17% are singletons. The material sequenced was CD8+ T cells from PBMCs. These TCRs come from a human donor in good health (CMV status not recorded). Some clones in this sample may be carry-over from other donors' samples. CDR3s include the opening cysteine and the closing phenylalanine or tryptophan. D genes are given only for firm matches. Clone size appears in some rows only: once, few, many, or a class for an expanded clone.

J | D | size | V | CDR3 | DNA
TRBJ2-1 | TRBD2 | . | TRBV28 | CASTPLRDYTYNEQFF | TGTGCCAGCACCCCCTTACGGGACTACACCTACAATGAGCAGTTCTTC
TRBJ2-7 | TRBD2 | . | TRBV20-1 | CSARASGSYEQYF | TGCAGTGCTAGAGCTAGCGGGTCTTACGAGCAGTACTTC
TRBJ2-3 | TRBD2 | few | TRBV7-2 | CASSFGLAGRQWDTQYF | TGTGCCAGCAGCTTTGGACTAGCGGGCCGCCAATGGGATACGCAGTATTTT
TRBJ2-3 | . | . | TRBV6-6 | CASSYVGEDTQYF | TGTGCCAGCAGTTACGTCGGGGAAGATACGCAGTATTTT
TRBJ2-2 | . | few | TRBV7-6 | CASSLNHQGPNTGELFF | TGTGCCAGCAGCTTAAACCATCAAGGTCCGAACACCGGGGAGCTGTTTTTT
TRBJ2-3 | . | few | TRBV20-1 | CSATDSSTDTQYF | TGCAGTGCAACGGACTCTAGCACAGATACGCAGTATTTT
TRBJ1-1 | . | . | TRBV28 | CASRSHRVTEAFF | TGTGCCAGCAGGTCCCACAGGGTAACTGAAGCTTTCTTT
TRBJ2-4 | . | few | TRBV29-1 | CSVEGTTTHSLAKNIQYF | TGCAGCGTTGAAGGTACCACGACTCATTCCCTAGCCAAAAACATTCAGTACTTC
TRBJ2-1 | . | . | TRBV7-8 | CASSLVPGSDNEQFF | TGTGCCAGCAGCTTAGTCCCGGGATCAGACAATGAGCAGTTCTTC
TRBJ1-2 | TRBD1 | . | TRBV10-3 | CAISEPDRGGYGYTF | TGTGCCATCAGTGAGCCGGACAGGGGCGGCTATGGCTACACCTTC
TRBJ2-7 | . | few | TRBV20-1 | CSARSVRTVRAYEQYF | TGCAGTGCTAGATCTGTCAGGACAGTTCGGGCCTACGAGCAGTACTTC
TRBJ1-2 | . | . | TRBV29-1 | CSVVGGSTDLRYGYTF | TGCAGCGTTGTGGGTGGGTCCACCGACCTCCGCTATGGCTACACCTTC
TRBJ2-3 | TRBD1 | . | TRBV6-6 | CASSYDALQGSTDTQYF | TGTGCCAGCAGTTACGACGCACTACAGGGGAGCACAGATACGCAGTATTTT
TRBJ1-1 | TRBD1 | few | TRBV7-9 | CASSLVQGKVEAFF | TGTGCCAGCAGCTTAGTACAGGGGAAGGTTGAAGCTTTCTTT
TRBJ2-7 | TRBD2 | many | TRBV7-2 | CASSLGGSGGHEQYF | TGTGCCAGCAGCTTAGGTGGTAGCGGGGGTCACGAGCAGTACTTC
TRBJ1-1 | . | . | TRBV28 | CASSSPLQGNTEAFF | TGTGCCAGCAGTTCCCCGTTACAGGGGAACACTGAAGCTTTCTTT
TRBJ2-1 | TRBD1 | . | TRBV10-3 | CAIGDRYNEQFF | TGTGCCATCGGGGACAGATACAATGAGCAGTTCTTC
TRBJ2-5 | . | . | TRBV15 | CATSRGPGDQETQYF | TGTGCCACCAGCAGAGGACCGGGAGATCAAGAGACCCAGTACTTC
TRBJ2-1 | . | few | TRBV28 | CASSFAEVTNEQFF | TGTGCCAGCAGTTTCGCGGAGGTGACGAATGAGCAGTTCTTC
TRBJ2-3 | TRBD2 | many | TRBV7-2 | CASSSLAGSPDTQYF | TGTGCCAGCAGCTCGTTAGCGGGATCTCCAGATACGCAGTATTTT
TRBJ2-6 | . | . | TRBV7-8 | CASSLGPGANVLTF | TGTGCCAGCAGCCTCGGACCAGGGGCCAACGTCCTGACTTTC
TRBJ2-3 | TRBD2 | . | TRBV4-1 | CASSQDLASGLLRDTQYF | TGCGCCAGCAGCCAAGATCTTGCTAGCGGGCTCCTCAGGGATACGCAGTATTTT
TRBJ2-1 | TRBD2 | . | TRBV4-3 | CASSQGTSPFNEQFF | TGCGCCAGCAGCCAAGGGACTAGCCCGTTCAATGAGCAGTTCTTC
TRBJ1-1 | . | few | TRBV28 | CASTQRGGTEAFF | TGTGCCAGCACCCAGCGGGGAGGCACTGAAGCTTTCTTT
TRBJ2-1 | . | . | TRBV27 | CASSLSPVYNEQFF | TGTGCCAGCAGTTTAAGCCCCGTCTACAATGAGCAGTTCTTC
TRBJ2-3 | TRBD1 | few | TRBV7-2 | CASRQGQVLSTDTQYF | TGTGCCAGCAGACAGGGACAGGTCTTAAGCACAGATACGCAGTATTTT
TRBJ2-1 | TRBD2 | few | TRBV28 | CASSLLAGGFRDEQFF | TGTGCCAGCAGTTTACTAGCGGGAGGGTTCCGGGATGAGCAGTTCTTC
TRBJ2-1 | . | few | TRBV5-6 | CASMGARKNNEQFF | TGTGCCAGCATGGGGGCGCGAAAGAACAATGAGCAGTTCTTC
TRBJ2-7 | TRBD2 | . | TRBV6-8 | CASRTGLAPSYEQYF | TGTGCCAGCAGAACAGGACTAGCGCCGTCCTACGAGCAGTACTTC
TRBJ1-4 | . | few | TRBV20-1 | CSARPDPGGPATNEKLFF | TGCAGTGCTAGACCCGACCCCGGAGGCCCTGCAACTAATGAAAAACTGTTTTTT
TRBJ2-1 | . | few | TRBV11-2 | CASSSRDTEAGEQFF | TGTGCCAGCAGCTCCCGGGACACAGAAGCAGGTGAGCAGTTCTTC
TRBJ1-1 | . | . | TRBV7-9 | CASSPPGPANTEAFF | TGTGCCAGCAGCCCCCCGGGCCCGGCGAACACTGAAGCTTTCTTT
TRBJ1-1 | TRBD1 | many | TRBV6-5 | CASSYTPGDQGGEAFF | TGTGCCAGCAGTTACACCCCTGGGGACCAGGGGGGTGAAGCTTTCTTT
TRBJ2-7 | TRBD1 | . | TRBV19 | CASTPGTGGYEQYF | TGTGCCAGTACCCCCGGGACAGGGGGCTACGAGCAGTACTTC
TRBJ2-3 | TRBD2 | . | TRBV11-2 | CASSSTSGGVTDTQYF | TGTGCCAGCAGCTCTACTAGCGGGGGGGTGACAGATACGCAGTATTTT
TRBJ2-7 | TRBD2 | few | TRBV7-9 | CASSPWTSAYTSSYEQYF | TGTGCCAGCAGCCCCTGGACTAGTGCATATACGAGCTCCTACGAGCAGTACTTC
TRBJ1-2 | . | few | TRBV5-4 | CASSLSSLDRSYGYTF | TGTGCCAGCAGCTTGTCATCACTTGACAGGTCCTATGGCTACACCTTC
TRBJ2-2 | TRBD2 | . | TRBV20-1 | CSARDQGLAGVRVGELFF | TGCAGTGCTAGAGATCAGGGACTAGCGGGAGTTCGTGTCGGGGAGCTGTTTTTT
TRBJ1-5 | TRBD1 | once | TRBV7-2 | CASSSRGRFELGNQPQHF | TGTGCCAGCAGCTCCAGGGGGCGCTTTGAGTTGGGCAATCAGCCCCAGCATTTT
TRBJ2-2 | . | . | TRBV7-9 | CASSFYGTNTGELFF | TGTGCCAGCAGCTTTTACGGGACGAACACCGGGGAGCTGTTTTTT
TRBJ2-1 | . | few | TRBV6-5 | CASSYSGGEQFF | TGTGCCAGCAGTTACTCGGGAGGTGAGCAGTTCTTC
TRBJ2-2 | TRBD1 | . | TRBV28 | CASSSGDRGIRAGELFF | TGTGCCAGCAGTTCGGGGGACAGGGGGATTCGGGCCGGGGAGCTGTTTTTT
TRBJ1-2 | . | few | TRBV2 | CASRGARVRHGYTF | TGTGCCAGCAGGGGAGCTCGGGTACGCCATGGCTACACCTTC
TRBJ2-1 | . | once | TRBV6-2/TRBV6-3 | CASSHSGNEQFF | TGTGCCAGCAGTCATTCAGGCAATGAGCAGTTCTTC
TRBJ1-2 | . | few | TRBV12-3/TRBV12-4 | CASSLVAQDGYTF | TGTGCCAGCAGTTTAGTAGCCCAAGATGGCTACACCTTC
TRBJ1-5 | TRBD1 | few | TRBV7-9 | CASSSTSDRGNQPQHF | TGTGCCAGCAGCTCGACTTCGGACAGGGGCAATCAGCCCCAGCATTTT
TRBJ2-5 | TRBD2 | many | TRBV7-8 | CASSLLLSGAQETQYF | TGTGCCAGCAGCCTCCTCCTTAGCGGGGCCCAAGAGACCCAGTACTTC
TRBJ2-3 | TRBD2 | few | TRBV4-3 | CASSQDLAGGYTDTQYF | TGCGCCAGCAGCCAAGATCTAGCGGGGGGATACACAGATACGCAGTATTTT